One and the same sample provided the 20 T cell receptor beta chains below, sequenced in a study of T cells expressing NK-cell markers. TCRdb reprocessed the 5' RACE reads, with one entry per CDR3 protein and no DNA. The data include 150,000 to 180,000 distinct CDR3 sequences; the top ten clones carry roughly 35%. Specimen: blood T cells: a sorted CD56 or NKG2C T cell subset, CD4+ or CD8+ T cells, or bulk PBMC T cells (not recorded which). Receptors were obtained from a woman between 45 and 60 years old in good health.

The CDR3 sequence is CASSLEAGSGGYTF. J is TRBJ1-2 and V is TRBV5-6. The CDR3 sequence is 14 residues long. CDR1 is SGHDT, CDR2 YYEEEE, per germline.

CDR3 sequence reads: CASSSPDSYGYTF. The chain has TRBV27 and TRBJ1-2; TCRdb's D call, TRBD1, is unchecked because there is no DNA. Germline CDR1 MNHEY, CDR2 SMNVEV (reference sequence). This CDR3 is built from 13 residues.

The chain links TRBV7-9 to TRBJ2-1; the D call of TRBD2 rests on TCRdb alone, since no DNA is present to check it. The CDR3 is 15 amino acids. From germline, CDR1 is SEHNR and CDR2 FQNEAQ (reference sequence). Here the CDR3 reads CASSSRSGIENEQFF.

The V gene is TRBV4-1, the J gene TRBJ2-1; TCRdb's D call of TRBD2 is untestable without DNA. The CDR3 has 15 residues. Germline CDR1 and CDR2: MGHRA and YSYEKL. The CDR3 sequence: CASSPPGLLGNEQFF.

The V gene is TRBV5-6, the J gene TRBJ2-2. The CDR3 consists of 13 residues. In germline, CDR1 is SGHDT, CDR2 YYEEEE. The CDR3 here is CASSSQPTGELFF.

J is TRBJ2-1 and V is TRBV11-2; TCRdb outputs TRBD1, but without DNA this stays unchecked. Per the germline V gene, CDR1 is SGHAT and CDR2 is FQNNGV. The CDR3 contains 15 residues. The chain's CDR3 is CASSLDLPPSDEQFF.

This rearrangement joins TRBV12-3 or TRBV12-4 to TRBJ2-3; lacking DNA, the TRBD1 call made by TCRdb goes unchecked. CDR3 length: 13 amino acids. The CDR3 here is CASRTGGVDTQYF.

This chain uses TRBV4-1 with TRBJ2-1; TCRdb names TRBD2, which stays unverified in the absence of DNA. The CDR3 is made up of 17 amino acids. From germline, CDR1 is MGHRA and CDR2 YSYEKL. The CDR3 loop reads CASSQGGIAGRAREQFF.

The V gene is TRBV12-3 or TRBV12-4, the J gene TRBJ1-2; the TRBD1 assignment by TCRdb is unverifiable without DNA. This CDR3 has 14 amino acids. CDR3: CASSGTGKRDGYTF.

J is TRBJ2-7 and V is TRBV20-1. The germline V gene has CDR1 DFQATT and CDR2 SNEGSKA (reference sequence). The CDR3 consists of 16 residues. The CDR3 protein is CSARDSLAGIKYEQYF.

The V call is TRBV12-3 or TRBV12-4, the J call TRBJ2-1. This CDR3 comprises 12 residues. The CDR3 loop reads CASRLLSHEQFF.

The chain couples TRBV29-1 to TRBJ2-5; TCRdb's D gene call, TRBD2, goes unchecked for lack of DNA. The CDR3 length is 14 residues. Germline CDR1 SQVTM, CDR2 ANQGSEA. This CDR3 reads CSVDWGRALETQYF.

The rearrangement joins TRBV10-1 to TRBJ2-1; TCRdb indicates TRBD1, and absent DNA this call remains unverified. Germline V gene sequence: CDR1 WNHNN, CDR2 SYGVQD (reference sequence). The CDR3 is 11 residues long. The CDR3 spells CASRALGEQFF.

J is TRBJ2-5 and V is TRBV24-1; TCRdb proposes TRBD1, but this gene call is untestable without DNA. The CDR3 covers 14 residues. Per the germline V gene, CDR1 is KGHDR and CDR2 is SFDVKD. The CDR3: CATSGDRVQETQYF.

This chain connects TRBV20-1 to TRBJ2-1; the TCRdb call, TRBD2, lacks DNA for checking. Looked up from germline, CDR1 is DFQATT and CDR2 is SNEGSKA (reference sequence). This CDR3 spans 15 amino acids. CDR3 in amino acids: CSARSTSGSYNEQFF.

The chain employs TRBV12-3 or TRBV12-4 and TRBJ2-7; the D gene TCRdb calls, TRBD1, cannot be checked with no DNA. The CDR3 loop spans 14 amino acids. The CDR3 spells CASSPAGGSYEQYF.

This chain connects TRBV5-6 to TRBJ2-1; TCRdb names TRBD2, which stays unverified in the absence of DNA. This CDR3 is built from 13 residues. CDR1 and CDR2 (germline): SGHDT, YYEEEE. CDR3 protein: CASSPVLAREQFF.

V gene TRBV5-4 combines with J gene TRBJ2-2; without DNA, the TCRdb call of TRBD2 cannot be checked. Germline V lookup: CDR1 SGHNT, CDR2 YYREEE (reference sequence). The CDR3 extends over 15 amino acids. The CDR3 is CASSPVAGGPGELFF.

This chain links TRBV5-1 with TRBJ2-1; there is no DNA to check the TCRdb D call of TRBD1. Germline CDR1 is SGHRS and CDR2 is YFSETQ. CDR3 length: 13 amino acids. The CDR3 protein is CASSSDRGNEQFF.

The J gene is TRBJ2-4, the V gene TRBV5-4; TCRdb indicates TRBD1, and absent DNA this call remains unverified. There are 14 residues in the CDR3. The germline CDR1 and CDR2 sequences are SGHNT and YYREEE (reference sequence). CDR3 region: CASSSPGQRNIQYF. Based on the CDR3 plus reference TRBV5-4 and TRBJ2-4, the full variable domain is ETGVTQSPTHLIKTRGQQVTLRCSSQSGHNTVSWYQQALGQGPQFIFQYYREEENGRGNFPPRFSGLQFPNYSSELNVNALELDDSALYLCASSSPGQRNIQYFGAGTRLSVL.